The clone carrying this T cell receptor (beta chain) has just a few counts. Its antigen is still unknown. This specimen comes from a study of beta chain features in type 1 diabetes. The CDR3 loop spans 19 amino acids. Germline V gene lookup returns CDR1 LGHNA and CDR2 YNFKEQ. V lost 0 bases and J lost 4; bases outside the gene matches: 15. Since all of the isolated RNA was reverse transcribed, expressed TCRB transcripts were what got sequenced. Sequencing was performed with immunoSEQ multiplex PCR; in TCRdb, only in-frame clones are kept and a portion is missing. The data show around 160,000 clones, approximately 9.1% seen once. Findings of the study overall: Type 1 diabetes patients had TCRB CDR3s that were shorter (moderately but significantly so) in all four CD4+ subsets.

The source is a woman aged 25 to 39 with type 1 diabetes. The chain carries TRBV4-2 and TRBJ1-2; the match to TRBD1 covers 9 bases. The material sequenced was central memory CD4+ T cells from blood. DNA for the CDR3: TGTGCCAGCAGCCAAGAGCGTGGGACAGGGCCAGGGTCGAGCTATGGCTACACCTTC. Encoded protein: CASSQERGTGPGSSYGYTF.